Presented here are 15 T cell receptor beta chains from one specimen sequenced in a study of cytomegalovirus exposure and HLA in healthy donors. Both 60 Vbeta primers and 13 Jbeta primers went into the PCR. Method: immunoSEQ multiplex PCR; TCRdb's copy keeps in-frame clones and lacks some. Found here are 150,000 to 160,000 clones, 60% to 75% of them singletons; the top ten hold 2.5% to 3%. The material sequenced was PBMCs. Every receptor here comes from a man younger than 30 in good health and CMV-seronegative.

The chain has TRBV11-3 and TRBJ2-5; TRBD1 aligns across 8 bases. Germline CDR1 is SGHNT and CDR2 is YENEEA. CDR3 length equals 15 residues. The trim removed 5 bases at V and 5 bases at J, leaving 10 bases unmatched. The CDR3 here is CASSLGTGKAETQYF. The CDR3 DNA is TGTGCCAGCAGCCTAGGGACAGGCAAAGCGGAGACCCAGTACTTC.

The chain joins TRBV9 to TRBJ2-5; 9 nucleotides agree with TRBD2. The CDR3 sequence is 17 residues long. Germline lookup yields CDR1 SGDLS and CDR2 YYNGEE. The ends lost 4 bases at V and 1 base at J; junction bases unmatched: 11. The CDR3 region is CASSPLGVGLAQETQYF. CDR3 nucleotide sequence: TGTGCCAGCAGCCCCCTGGGAGTGGGACTAGCCCAAGAGACCCAGTACTTC.

The chain joins TRBV6-6 to TRBJ1-2, with unresolved D. The CDR3 totals 13 residues. Looked up from germline, CDR1 is MNHNY and CDR2 is SVGAGI (reference sequence). The V gene lost 2 bases and the J gene lost 3 bases, with 7 bases spanning the gap. CDR3 DNA: TGTGCCAGCAGTTACGACGGGGACTATGGCTACACCTTC. The encoded protein is CASSYDGDYGYTF.

As concerns this clone: The conserved phenylalanine or tryptophan normally closing the CDR3 is absent here, so this likely arose from a read error. The gene calls are TRBV19 and TRBJ1-6; D is possibly TRBD1 (6 bases). Germline V lookup: CDR1 LNHDA, CDR2 SQIVND (reference sequence). CDR3 length equals 17 residues. Trimming took 5 bases from V and 0 from J, leaving 14 bases between them. The chain's CDR3 is CASSDRSASSYNSPLHL. The CDR3 DNA reads TGTGCCAGTAGTGACAGGTCTGCGAGCTCCTATAATTCACCCCTCCACCTT.

This chain links TRBV5-1 with TRBJ2-7, with 7 bases identical to TRBD2. CDR3 length: 16 residues. J was trimmed by 2 bases and V by 0 bases; bases with no gene match: 8. Germline V CDR1 and CDR2: SGHRS, YFSETQ. DNA for the CDR3: TGCGCCAGCAGCTTGGCCATGGCTAGCGGAGCCTACGAGCAGTACTTC. This translates into CASSLAMASGAYEQYF.

The rearrangement uses TRBV5-1 and TRBJ1-2, with 10 nucleotides matching TRBD1. The germline gives CDR1 SGHRS, CDR2 YFSETQ. After removal of 3 bases from V and 6 bases from J, the junction contained 2 bases not matched to a gene. The CDR3 sequence is 13 residues long. This CDR3 is CASSSGTGDGYTF. CDR3 nucleotides: TGCGCCAGCAGCTCCGGGACAGGGGATGGCTACACCTTC.

This clone was seen more than once but under ten times. This chain links TRBV19 with TRBJ1-1, with 8 bases aligning to TRBD1. The CDR3 runs 13 residues. From germline, CDR1 is LNHDA and CDR2 SQIVND (reference sequence). The J segment lost 4 bases and the V segment lost 7 bases, leaving 5 bases of the junction unmatched. CDR3 in amino acids: CASTITGGTEAFF. The CDR3 DNA reads TGTGCCAGTACCATTACAGGGGGCACTGAAGCTTTCTTT.

CDR3 loop: CASRQTAMNTEAFF. The CDR3 bases are TGTGCCAGTAGACAGACAGCCATGAACACTGAAGCTTTCTTT. V is TRBV19 and J is TRBJ1-1; D possibly corresponds to TRBD1 (5 bases). The CDR3 runs 14 residues. Germline CDR1 is LNHDA and CDR2 is SQIVND (reference sequence). V gave up 6 bases and J gave up 0 bases, with 11 bases separating them.

The V and J genes are TRBV7-3 and TRBJ2-5, with D possibly matching TRBD2 (5 bases). Trimming pared 2 bases from V and 1 base from J, leaving 11 bases between. The CDR3 has 15 residues. The germline V gene encodes CDR1 SGHTA and CDR2 FQGTGA. CDR3 coding DNA: TGTGCCAGCAGCTTATCCCCCGGACTCCAAGAGACCCAGTACTTC. Encoded protein: CASSLSPGLQETQYF.

V is TRBV10-3 and J is TRBJ2-7, with 7 bases lining up with TRBD1. There are 13 residues in the CDR3. V gave up 5 bases and J gave up 3 bases; unmatched junction bases: 4. Germline V CDR1 and CDR2: ENHRY, SYGVKD. In DNA, the CDR3 is TGTGCCATCAGTAAGACAGGGTTCTACGAGCAGTACGTC. This codes for CAISKTGFYEQYV.

J is TRBJ1-3 and V is TRBV18, with D possibly TRBD1 on 5 matching bases. Germline V gene lookup returns CDR1 KGHSH and CDR2 LQKENI. With 5 bases removed from V and 2 bases from J, the gap between germline ends came to 7 bases. CDR3 length: 13 residues. This CDR3 is CASSGQTGNTIYF. The CDR3 nucleotides are TGTGCCAGCTCAGGACAAACTGGAAACACCATATATTTT.

V gene TRBV7-9 combines with J gene TRBJ1-2; maybe TRBD1 (5 bases). Trimming stripped 4 bases from V and 5 bases from J, with 14 bases between. Germline CDR1 SEHNR, CDR2 FQNEAQ (reference sequence). This CDR3 is built from 14 residues. As DNA, the CDR3 is TGTGCCAGCAGCTCCCGACGGGAGGGGTATGGCTACACCTTC. Translating gives CASSSRREGYGYTF.

This chain links TRBV2 with TRBJ2-3, with 7 bases fitting TRBD1. There are 17 residues in the CDR3. The trim removed 4 bases at V and 6 bases at J, leaving 16 bases unmatched. Germline V lookup: CDR1 SNHLY, CDR2 FYNNEI. The CDR3 sequence: CASSALKDRWGRDTQYF. The CDR3, as DNA: TGTGCCAGCAGTGCCCTAAAGGACAGGTGGGGCCGGGATACGCAGTATTTT.

V and J are TRBV7-2 and TRBJ1-2; 8 nucleotides align to TRBD1. This CDR3 is built from 15 residues. The V gene's germline CDR1 is SGHTA and CDR2 FQGNSA. V lost 5 bases and J lost 4; bases outside the gene matches: 9. CDR3 in DNA: TGTGCCAGCAGCCAGTCCCGGGACAGGTCCTATGGCTACACCTTC. Translating it yields CASSQSRDRSYGYTF.

This chain uses TRBV7-2 with TRBJ2-1; TRBD2 matches at 12 bases. With V trimmed by 3 bases and J by 3 bases, 6 bases remained unmatched. This CDR3 is 17 amino acids long. Germline lookup yields CDR1 SGHTA and CDR2 FQGNSA. The CDR3: CASSFSLTSGGYNEQFF. In DNA form, the CDR3 reads TGTGCCAGCAGCTTCTCCCTGACTAGCGGGGGCTACAATGAGCAGTTCTTC.